This TCR beta chain was sequenced for a study of blood T cell repertoires in COVID-19. Looking at the study overall: Researchers got acute and convalescent COVID-19 samples from the United States, Italy and Spain. PBMCs, B-cell-depleted T cells, or T cells were the source of the cDNA or gDNA that made up the material.

Authors' analysis steps: Amplification with reference gene primers provided the estimates of nucleated cell counts. Profiling relied on immunoSEQ multiplex PCR, and the TCRdb table lists in-frame clones only, not all of them. D and trimming come from the DNA, and the V and J calls and clone size come from that table. The repertoire holds roughly 110,000 clones, with approximately 80% as singletons. Germline V CDR1 and CDR2: MNHEY, SVGAGI. The CDR3 length is 14 residues. After removal of 6 bases from V and 4 bases from J, the junction contained 8 bases not matched to a gene. The specimen sequenced was peripheral blood. The receptor comes from a woman aged 55-69 years with acute or convalescent COVID-19. The rearrangement links TRBV6-5 to TRBJ2-7, with 8 bases that match TRBD2. DNA for the CDR3: TGTGCCAGCAGAACAAGCGGGGGAGGATACGAGCAGTACTTC. Its protein is CASRTSGGGYEQYF.